This entry concerns a single TCR beta chain. This clonotype appeared many times. Its cognate antigen has yet to be identified. No per-base quality is available; no much larger clone lies one base away. This sample was included in a study of T cells in Graves' hyperthyroidism and ophthalmopathy (dated by TCRdb to the late 2010s). Regarding the complete study: Peripheral blood samples were taken at initial diagnosis, before any treatment was given. Prospective prediction of ophthalmopathy was tested in an independent validation cohort consisting of 18 to 20 hyperthyroidism patients and around 16 patients who later progressed to ophthalmopathy. The approximately 95 discovery patients were divided at random into training and test sets in a 7:3 ratio. Once sampling was done, hyperthyroidism patients were given methimazole at a starting dose of 30 mg daily, whereas ophthalmopathy patients were given high-dose intravenous methylprednisolone. A discovery cohort of about 95 patients, approximately 45 with Graves' ophthalmopathy and approximately 55 with stable Graves' hyperthyroidism, was used to find distinguishing TCR V-J signatures. The study also compared thyroid tissue and blood T-cell repertoires from a handful of Graves' hyperthyroidism patients. TCR Vbeta CDR3 sequencing of 120 to 150 peripheral blood samples (roughly 41 ophthalmopathy, 75 hyperthyroidism and about 17 progressor patients) is reported in the paper. What the research found in general, with its limitations: Sample size was not statistically predetermined, and blinding of investigators to group allocation was not performed. During validation, the model predicted progression to ophthalmopathy a median of approximately six months ahead of onset, with almost 71% sensitivity and roughly 72% specificity. Most expanded thyroid clonotypes (frequency above 0.001) were also detected in blood, suggesting blood repertoires may reflect thyroid immune responses. A 13 V-J signature model separated ophthalmopathy from stable hyperthyroidism, with 87.88% sensitivity and roughly 84% specificity in cross-validation and 80%/75% in testing.

The trim is 0 bases for V and 4 bases for J, with a gap of 9 bases between the germline ends. From the cysteine up to the phenylalanine, the CDR3 has a length of 14 residues. Just the 42-base CDR3 DNA is kept, in frame starting at base 1. The germline V gene specifies ENHRY as CDR1 and SYGVKD as CDR2. Stable Graves' hyperthyroidism was defined as no progression to ophthalmopathy during 18 months of follow-up. The hyperthyroidism patients were between 18 and 65 years old and newly diagnosed, with a disease duration of less than 2 months. The study excluded patients with uncontrolled infections, other autoimmune diseases, pregnancy or lactation. Diagnoses were based on clinical symptoms, serum thyroxine and TRAb, thyroid ultrasound and orbital computed tomography. PBMCs were isolated from 10 ml of fresh peripheral blood by Ficoll-Paque density gradient centrifugation. Total RNA was extracted with Trizol reagent, and quality was checked on an Agilent 2100 Bioanalyzer.

The TCR beta CDR3 regions were amplified from the RNA transcripts. The first round of RT-PCR for the TCR CDR3 was performed with the HTBI primer set and the Qiagen OneStep RT-PCR kit. The libraries were constructed in a second round of multiplex PCR and then size-selected and purified. Paired-end sequencing of the libraries was performed with 100 bp reads on an Illumina HiSeq2000. The paper's processing steps were these. SOAPnuke was used to process the raw data, with reads discarded if the reads contained adapters or uncalled bases, had a mean Phred below 15, or lacked an exact constant-primer or identifier match. COPE v1.2.5 was used to merge the high-quality paired reads, and each unique nucleotide sequence was defined as a clonotype. Clonotypes were aligned to IMGT TRBV, TRBD and TRBJ reference segments using MiTCR v1.1. The analysis included only V-J combinations with a frequency above 0.0001, which together covered over 98% of the repertoires. The TCS score was defined as F50 (clonal expansion) divided by E x V (chaos), with BLOSUM62-based TCRdist calculated between CDR3 peptides within each V-J. Welch's t-statistics and random forest reduced around 550 V-J features to around 14, which were used in a naive Bayes classifier (R e1071). TCRdb reprocessed the public reads (quality trimming at Q25 with fastp, clone calling with MiXCR) and kept in-frame beta chains. CDR3 protein duplicates are merged, each entry listing the most common genes and DNA. Here the V and J calls rest on TCRdb's processing, not on the authors' analysis. This sample comprises approximately 200,000 distinct CDR3 sequences, around 20% of them detected only once. The leading ten clones occupy 44% of the sample.

The V and J segments used are TRBV10-3 and TRBJ1-1, with no confident D gene call. The clonotype originates from a man aged 40-49 years with Graves' hyperthyroidism. Sample: blood. In nucleotides, the sequence is TGTGCCATCAGTGAGTCCGGCCGGGCCACTGAAGCTTTCTTT. The encoded protein is CAISESGRATEAFF.